What follows are 20 T cell receptor beta chains derived from one specimen sequenced in a study of CXCR3-negative and CXCR3-positive naive CD8 T cells (dated by TCRdb to between 2018 and 2021). Sequenced on a NextSeq 550. The Human TCR Profiling Kit (MiLaboratory) was used to prepare UMI-labeled 5' RACE TRB cDNA libraries. Each CDR3 protein sequence appears as one entry after TCRdb reprocessed the reads, and no DNA is included. The sample's clone listing holds 45,000 to 70,000 distinct CDR3 sequences. The ten largest clones capture around 20% of the sample. The specimen sequenced was memory CD8+ T cells from blood. The intended sense of this specimen's cell subset or site label: conventional CD8+ memory T cells (TMEM), sorted as controls. These receptors were collected from a human donor in good health. Some clones in this sample may be carry-over from other donors' samples.

The chain employs TRBV6-2 or TRBV6-3 and TRBJ2-1. Germline V lookup: CDR1 MNHEY, CDR2 SVGEGT. The CDR3 runs to 17 residues. CDR3 residues: CASSYPPVGENYNEQFF.

The rearrangement joins TRBV12-3 or TRBV12-4 to TRBJ2-1. This CDR3 has 11 amino acids. This CDR3 reads CASSVGNEQFF.

This CDR3 reads CASSPLAGGLSTETQYF. The V and J genes are TRBV7-9 and TRBJ2-5; TCRdb's D gene call, TRBD1, goes unchecked for lack of DNA. The CDR3 totals 17 residues. Germline V lookup: CDR1 SEHNR, CDR2 FQNEAQ (reference sequence).

This chain uses TRBV7-9 with TRBJ2-7; absent DNA, TCRdb's TRBD1 call cannot be checked. Germline CDR1 SEHNR, CDR2 FQNEAQ (reference sequence). The CDR3 extends over 16 amino acids. CDR3 sequence reads: CASSLGRPLPSYEQYF.

This rearrangement joins TRBV5-1 to TRBJ1-2; TCRdb selects TRBD1, and the lack of DNA leaves this call unchecked. CDR1 and CDR2 (germline): SGHRS, YFSETQ. This CDR3 has 14 amino acids. This CDR3 is CASSPGQGYGGYTF.

The V gene is TRBV6-2 or TRBV6-3, the J gene TRBJ1-1. This CDR3 has 11 residues. CDR1 MNHEY and CDR2 SVGEGT come from the germline V gene. The CDR3 sequence: CASSLGVEAFF.

The chain recombines TRBV6-2 or TRBV6-3 with TRBJ2-1; the D call of TRBD2 rests on TCRdb alone, since no DNA is present to check it. This CDR3 is built from 14 residues. CDR1 and CDR2 (germline): MNHEY, SVGEGT. CDR3 protein: CASGHTSGSNEQFF.

This sequence joins TRBV4-1 and TRBJ2-7; no DNA is available, so the TRBD1 call from TCRdb remains unchecked. This CDR3 is built from 15 residues. Germline V gene lookup returns CDR1 MGHRA and CDR2 YSYEKL. CDR3 protein: CASSQGWDRVYEQYF.

This chain connects TRBV5-1 to TRBJ2-7; the TCRdb D gene call, TRBD2, has no DNA to confirm it. This CDR3 spans 14 amino acids. Per germline, CDR1 SGHRS and CDR2 YFSETQ. This chain's CDR3 is CASSLTSGTQEQYF.

This chain links TRBV7-9 with TRBJ1-1. This CDR3 contains 15 residues. The germline V gene has CDR1 SEHNR and CDR2 FQNEAQ (reference sequence). The CDR3 reads CASKASWDTHTEAFF.

The chain joins TRBV4-1 to TRBJ2-7; TCRdb calls TRBD2, which cannot be checked without DNA. Looked up from germline, CDR1 is MGHRA and CDR2 is YSYEKL. This CDR3 has 14 residues. CDR3 residues: CASSQSPFFFEQYF.

This rearrangement joins TRBV5-1 to TRBJ2-1; with no DNA, the TCRdb D assignment of TRBD2 cannot be verified. Germline CDR1 is SGHRS and CDR2 is YFSETQ. The CDR3 covers 18 residues. CDR3 residues: CASSRGNSGGSTSNEQFF.

The gene calls are TRBV5-1 and TRBJ1-1; as DNA is missing, the TRBD1 call by TCRdb cannot be tested. Germline values: CDR1 SGHRS, CDR2 YFSETQ. This CDR3 comprises 16 residues. CDR3 sequence: CASSSRDRGGKTEAFF. The full variable domain, its missing parts supplied by reference TRBV5-1 and TRBJ1-1, is KAGVTQTPRYLIKTRGQQVTLSCSPISGHRSVSWYQQTPGQGLQFLFEYFSETQRNKGNFPGRFSGRQFSNSRSEMNVSTLELGDSALYLCASSSRDRGGKTEAFFGQGTRLTVV.

The chain carries TRBV20-1 and TRBJ2-3; with no DNA, the TCRdb D assignment of TRBD2 cannot be verified. The CDR3 totals 17 residues. Germline CDR1 and CDR2: DFQATT and SNEGSKA (reference sequence). The CDR3 reads CSAALAGGTHGTDTQYF.

The chain carries TRBV7-9 and TRBJ2-1. There are 12 residues in the CDR3. Germline V gives CDR1 SEHNR, CDR2 FQNEAQ (reference sequence). CDR3 sequence: CASRGYVDEQFF. The full variable domain, with the rest looked up from reference TRBV7-9 and TRBJ2-1, is DTGVSQNPRHKITKRGQNVTFRCDPISEHNRLYWYRQTLGQGPEFLTYFQNEAQLEKSRLLSDRFSAERPKGSFSTLEIQRTEQGDSAMYLCASRGYVDEQFFGPGTRLTVL.

V usage is TRBV29-1 and J usage is TRBJ2-1; TCRdb's D call of TRBD2 is untestable without DNA. The CDR3 has 17 amino acids. The germline V gene encodes CDR1 SQVTM and CDR2 ANQGSEA. The CDR3 loop is CSVEGASGQSSYNEQFF.

The V gene is TRBV7-6, the J gene TRBJ2-3. The CDR3 covers 16 residues. In germline, CDR1 is SGHVS, CDR2 FNYEAQ. The chain's CDR3 is CASSLFEAEVTDTQYF. Full variable domain (rest looked up from reference TRBV7-6 and TRBJ2-3): GAGVSQSPRYKVTKRGQDVALRCDPISGHVSLYWYRQALGQGPEFLTYFNYEAQQDKSGLPNDRFSAERPEGSISTLTIQRTEQRDSAMYRCASSLFEAEVTDTQYFGPGTRLTVL.

V gene TRBV29-1 combines with J gene TRBJ2-1; the TCRdb D gene call, TRBD1, has no DNA to confirm it. The CDR3 totals 13 residues. Germline CDR1 reads SQVTM; CDR2 reads ANQGSEA. CDR3 protein: CSVGQGDYNEQFF.

The rearrangement links TRBV7-6 to TRBJ2-2; TCRdb gives TRBD1 as the D gene, but with no DNA this cannot be confirmed. CDR1 is SGHVS and CDR2 is FNYEAQ in the germline V gene. This CDR3 contains 15 residues. CDR3 loop: CASSPPGQGAGELFF.

The V and J genes are TRBV29-1 and TRBJ2-7. The CDR3 covers 15 residues. Germline assignment: CDR1 SQVTM and CDR2 ANQGSEA. CDR3 in amino acids: CSVEGGEGRTYEQYF.